A single sample gave rise to the 5 T cell receptor beta chains below, sequenced in a study of blood T cell repertoires in COVID-19. Assay used: immunoSEQ multiplex PCR; TCRdb lists only in-frame clones, some missing. The profile covers about 220,000 clones, with more than 75% appearing a single time and 5.2% taken by the ten largest. The sample comprised peripheral blood. These receptors all come from a woman in her 70s with COVID-19, enrolled during active disease.

This clone was counted once. V gene TRBV28 combines with J gene TRBJ1-2; 8 bases align to TRBD1. Germline CDR1 MDHEN, CDR2 SYDVKM. V gave up 11 bases and J gave up 4 bases; unmatched junction bases: 6. The CDR3 length is 12 residues. The DNA of the CDR3 is TGTGCCGGCGGACAGGGAATCTATGGCTACACCTTC. Protein: CAGGQGIYGYTF.

The chain employs TRBV7-3 and TRBJ2-1, with D tentatively TRBD1 (6 bases). Germline V gives CDR1 SGHTA, CDR2 FQGTGA. The CDR3 totals 13 residues. The V end was cut by 5 bases, the J end by 5 bases, with 10 bases between. The CDR3: CASSIDRNNEQFF. The CDR3 DNA follows: TGTGCCAGCAGCATCGACAGGAACAATGAGCAGTTCTTC.

The rearrangement joins TRBV11-2 to TRBJ1-4; unclear D gene. V was pared by 5 bases and J by 5 bases, with 9 bases between. There are 13 residues in the CDR3. The germline gives CDR1 SGHAT, CDR2 FQNNGV. DNA for the CDR3: TGTGCCAGCAGCCTATACCCAAATGAAAAACTGTTTTTT. Translated: CASSLYPNEKLFF.

This chain connects TRBV7-2 to TRBJ2-3, with 8 bases identical to TRBD2. CDR1 is SGHTA and CDR2 is FQGNSA in the germline V gene. V gave up 5 bases and J gave up 1 base; unmatched junction bases: 5. CDR3 length: 15 amino acids. This CDR3 reads CASSIGLARTDTQYF. CDR3 bases: TGTGCCAGCAGCATCGGACTAGCCCGCACAGATACGCAGTATTTT.

The gene calls are TRBV5-1 and TRBJ2-2; a weak D match, TRBD1 (6 bases). The CDR3 contains 15 residues. V was cut by 4 bases and J by 2 bases, with 12 bases left in between. CDR1 and CDR2 from the germline V gene are SGHRS and YFSETQ. CDR3: CASSPRTVNTGELFF. Written as DNA, the CDR3 is TGCGCCAGCAGCCCCAGGACAGTTAACACCGGGGAGCTGTTTTTT.